This passage covers 29 T cell receptor beta chains from one sample sequenced in a study of shared clonotypes between healthy human individuals (dated by TCRdb to the early 2020s). Receptors were amplified or captured by the immunoSEQ multiplex PCR assay. This is the immuneACCESS table as TCRdb keeps it, with only in-frame sequences that have V and J called. A part of the clones is gone; compared with another copy, unresolved V genes explain less than half, and the rest is unexplained. The sample yields around 530,000 clones; around three quarters were counted once. About 12% of the sample belongs to the ten largest clones. The sequencing sample was made of PBMCs. The receptors were sampled from a woman aged 40 to 55 in good health. Some clones in this sample may be carry-over from other donors' samples.

Concerning this clone: A much more abundant neighbour one base away suggests this may be a read error. The chain recombines TRBV7-9 with TRBJ1-1; D not certain. The CDR3 extends over 14 amino acids. Germline V gene sequence: CDR1 SEHNR, CDR2 FQNEAQ (reference sequence). The CDR3 reads CANSAAGMNTEAFF. Written as DNA, the CDR3 is TGTGCCAACAGCGCGGCGGGGATGAACACTGAAGCTTTCTTT.

A remark on this clone: A single base is all that separates this from a far larger clone, so a read error is likely. V and J are TRBV25-1 and TRBJ2-1, with 9 nucleotides matching TRBD2. Germline V gene data show CDR1 as MGHDK and CDR2 as SYGVNS. CDR3 length equals 15 residues. J was trimmed by 8 bases and V by 2 bases; bases with no gene match: 7. The CDR3 bases are TGTGCCAGCAGTGAAAATGGTAGCGGGAGTGATGAGCAGTTCTTC. Protein sequence: CASSENGSGSDEQFF.

The chain employs TRBV4-3 and TRBJ2-7, with TRBD2 matching 10 bases. The CDR3 has 17 amino acids. Germline CDR1 reads LGHNA; CDR2 reads YSLEER. V gave up 4 bases and J gave up 9 bases; unmatched junction bases: 18. The CDR3 protein is CASSPQRAASGSSLQYF. In DNA, the CDR3 is TGCGCCAGCAGCCCCCAGCGGGCGGCTAGCGGGAGCTCCCTGCAGTACTTC.

This clone was counted a single time. The rearrangement links TRBV7-2 to TRBJ2-2, with TRBD2 matching over 12 bases. CDR1 and CDR2 (germline): SGHTA, FQGNSA. Germline trimming cut 5 bases from V and 6 bases from J; bases unmatched to any gene: 10. This CDR3 is 17 amino acids long. The CDR3 loop reads CASSLWTSGKGAGELFF. DNA of the CDR3: TGTGCCAGCAGCCTATGGACTAGCGGGAAAGGGGCCGGGGAGCTGTTTTTT. The full variable domain, with the rest looked up from reference TRBV7-2 and TRBJ2-2, is GAGVSQSPSNKVTEKGKDVELRCDPISGHTALYWYRQSLGQGLEFLIYFQGNSAPDKSGLPSDRFSAERTGGSVSTLTIQRTQQEDSAVYLCASSLWTSGKGAGELFFGEGSRLTVL.

The V gene is TRBV2, the J gene TRBJ2-3; D may be TRBD2 (6 bases). With 8 bases removed from V and 8 bases from J, the gap between germline ends came to 14 bases. CDR1 and CDR2 from the germline V gene are SNHLY and FYNNEI. The CDR3 extends over 12 amino acids. The CDR3: CASRGEIPTQYF. The CDR3 bases are TGTGCCAGCCGCGGGGAGATTCCTACGCAGTATTTT. Full variable domain (remainder filled in from reference TRBV2 and TRBJ2-3): EPEVTQTPSHQVTQMGQEVILRCVPISNHLYFYWYRQILGQKVEFLVSFYNNEISEKSEIFDDQFSVERPDGSNFTLKIRSTKLEDSAMYFCASRGEIPTQYFGPGTRLTVL.

Comments on this clone: This likely came from a read error, as a far larger clone is one base away. Within the sample, other DNA sequences also encode this same CDR3. The chain couples TRBV5-4 to TRBJ1-2, with TRBD1 identical over 7 bases. The CDR3 is 15 amino acids. Germline assignment: CDR1 SGHNT and CDR2 YYREEE (reference sequence). For the CDR3, the DNA is TGTGCCAGCAGCCTCGGGGACAGAGCTAACTATGGTTACACCTTC. Its protein is CASSLGDRANYGYTF.

The J gene is TRBJ1-2, the V gene TRBV6-4, with D hard to call. V shed 6 bases and J shed 4 bases, with 12 bases lying between them. Germline lookup yields CDR1 MRHNA and CDR2 SNTAGT. This CDR3 is built from 13 residues. The CDR3 DNA reads TGTGCCAGCAGGCAGAGCTCCAGCTATGGCTACACCTTC. It translates to CASRQSSSYGYTF.

The rearrangement uses TRBV4-1 and TRBJ2-1, with 10 bases identical to TRBD2. The CDR3 extends over 14 amino acids. CDR1 MGHRA and CDR2 YSYEKL come from the germline V gene. V dropped 4 bases and J dropped 15; count of bases not matched to a gene: 12. CDR3 DNA sequence: TGCGCCAGCAGCCGCACCCCCCTAGCGGGAGTTCCGTTCTTC. This translates into CASSRTPLAGVPFF.

The chain recombines TRBV15 with TRBJ2-1; D not certain. Germline-derived CDR1 and CDR2 are LNHNV and YYDKDF (reference sequence). There are 14 residues in the CDR3. Trimming took off 5 bases at V and 8 bases at J, with 16 bases between the two ends. The CDR3 loop is CATSQDPLGYEQFF. CDR3 in DNA: TGTGCCACCAGCCAAGACCCCCTCGGGTATGAGCAGTTCTTC.

V usage is TRBV5-4 and J usage is TRBJ2-5; D is perhaps TRBD1 (6 bases). The V end was cut by 6 bases, the J end by 2 bases, with 11 bases between. The CDR3 is 13 residues long. CDR1 is SGHNT, CDR2 YYREEE, per germline (reference sequence). The CDR3 DNA follows: TGTGCCAGCACCCTAGGGGGACAAGAGACCCAGTACTTC. Translating it yields CASTLGGQETQYF.

The chain has TRBV18 and TRBJ2-5; either TRBD1 or TRBD2 may supply D (5 bases each). Germline CDR1 KGHSH, CDR2 LQKENI. V lost 0 bases and J lost 2, with 10 bases in between. The CDR3 extends over 15 amino acids. The DNA of the CDR3 is TGTGCCAGCTCACCACCTTCGGGGCAGCAAGAGACCCAGTACTTC. Its translation: CASSPPSGQQETQYF.

With regard to this clone: A read error may produce the germline difference seen at one junction end. The genes are TRBV2 and TRBJ2-3; perhaps TRBD2 as D (5 bases). Germline V lookup: CDR1 SNHLY, CDR2 FYNNEI. There are 12 residues in the CDR3. CDR3 sequence reads: CASRGSTDTQYF. CDR3 coding DNA: TGTGCCAGCAGGGGGAGCACAGATACGCAGTACTTT.

The chain links TRBV7-2 to TRBJ1-2; a possible D gene is TRBD1 (6 bases). Looked up from germline, CDR1 is SGHTA and CDR2 is FQGNSA. V shed 1 base and J shed 9 bases, with 9 bases lying between them. This CDR3 is built from 12 residues. For the CDR3, the DNA is TGTGCCAGCAGCTTAGGGACAGATCGCTACACCTTC. Protein: CASSLGTDRYTF.

This chain joins TRBV2 and TRBJ1-2, with 9 bases aligning to TRBD1. V dropped 4 bases and J dropped 4; count of bases not matched to a gene: 4. There are 14 residues in the CDR3. In germline, CDR1 is SNHLY, CDR2 FYNNEI. The CDR3 DNA sequence: TGTGCCAGCAGTGCTACAGGGGGCGCCTATGGCTACACCTTC. It is translated as CASSATGGAYGYTF.

The chain uses TRBV29-1 and TRBJ2-7; D may be TRBD2 (5 bases). Looked up from germline, CDR1 is SQVTM and CDR2 is ANQGSEA. CDR3 length: 12 amino acids. V gave up 4 bases and J gave up 7 bases, with 14 bases separating them. CDR3 sequence: CSVVHGPGEQYF. For the CDR3, the DNA is TGCAGCGTTGTTCACGGGCCGGGGGAGCAGTACTTC.

V gene TRBV5-4 combines with J gene TRBJ2-7; 11 positions agree with TRBD2. This CDR3 has 15 amino acids. Germline V gene sequence: CDR1 SGHNT, CDR2 YYREEE (reference sequence). Trimming at V came to 0 bases and at J to 6 bases, leaving 5 bases not matched to a gene. The CDR3 is CASSLGGLAVSEQYF. CDR3 coding DNA: TGTGCCAGCAGCTTGGGGGGACTAGCGGTGAGCGAGCAGTACTTC.

The chain is built from TRBV6-1 and TRBJ1-1, with D possibly matching TRBD1 (6 bases). With 7 bases removed from V and 4 bases from J, the gap between germline ends came to 16 bases. The CDR3 sequence is 14 residues long. Germline-derived CDR1 and CDR2 are MNHNS and SASEGT. CDR3 DNA sequence: TGTGCCAGCACCGAGATGAGGGGGTCCACTGAAGCTTTCTTT. Translating gives CASTEMRGSTEAFF.

J is TRBJ2-2 and V is TRBV7-2; D call uncertain. V lost 2 bases, J lost 0 bases, and 10 bases lay in between. The CDR3 length is 16 residues. The germline V gene has CDR1 SGHTA and CDR2 FQGNSA. CDR3: CASSLWFQTNTGELFF. The CDR3, as DNA: TGTGCCAGCAGCTTATGGTTTCAGACGAACACCGGGGAGCTGTTTTTT.

The chain carries TRBV27 and TRBJ2-7, with D tentatively TRBD2 (5 bases). Per germline, CDR1 MNHEY and CDR2 SMNVEV (reference sequence). Trimming took 7 bases from V and 0 from J, leaving 16 bases between them. This CDR3 region has 15 residues. CDR3: CASTAGLPSSYEQYF. In nucleotides, the CDR3 is TGTGCCAGCACGGCGGGTCTACCCTCCTCCTACGAGCAGTACTTC.

This rearrangement joins TRBV5-1 to TRBJ2-7; a possible D gene is TRBD2 (5 bases). V was clipped by 0 bases and J by 2 bases, with 9 bases between them. The V gene's germline CDR1 is SGHRS and CDR2 YFSETQ. The CDR3 length is 14 residues. Written as DNA, the CDR3 is TGCGCCAGCAGCTTGGTGACGGGGACCTACGAGCAGTACTTC. This codes for CASSLVTGTYEQYF.

With respect to this clone: A much larger clone sits a single nucleotide away, making a read error possible. J is TRBJ2-5 and V is TRBV27, with 13 nucleotides matching TRBD2. Germline V gives CDR1 MNHEY, CDR2 SMNVEV (reference sequence). This CDR3 contains 15 residues. This CDR3 reads CASSPGLAGVETQHF. Written as DNA, the CDR3 is TGTGCCAGCAGTCCCGGACTAGCGGGAGTTGAGACCCAGCACTTC.

The V and J genes are TRBV10-1 and TRBJ2-6; D not resolved. The CDR3 covers 14 residues. Germline V gene sequence: CDR1 WNHNN, CDR2 SYGVQD (reference sequence). Trimming took off 3 bases at V and 0 bases at J, with 3 bases between the two ends. The CDR3 DNA follows: TGCGCCAGCAGTGACAGCTCTGGGGCCAACGTCCTGACTTTC. This translates into CASSDSSGANVLTF.

V and J are TRBV29-1 and TRBJ1-3, with D perhaps matching TRBD1 (6 bases). CDR3 length: 12 residues. CDR1 and CDR2 from the germline V gene are SQVTM and ANQGSEA. V dropped 5 bases and J dropped 2 bases, with 7 bases sitting between them. CDR3 nucleotides: TGCAGCGTTCGACAGGCTGGAAACACCATATATTTT. The encoded protein is CSVRQAGNTIYF.

As regards this clone: This likely traces to a read error, being one base from a far larger clone. The sample contains more than one DNA sequence encoding this CDR3. For the CDR3, the DNA is TGCGCAAGCAGCCAAGTAGCTTACTACGAGCAGTACTTC. Translation gives CASSQVAYYEQYF. This sequence joins TRBV4-1 and TRBJ2-7; D ambiguous. The germline V gene encodes CDR1 MGHRA and CDR2 YSYEKL. The CDR3 spans 13 residues.

The genes are TRBV29-1 and TRBJ2-3, with 7 bases that match TRBD2. Germline V gives CDR1 SQVTM, CDR2 ANQGSEA. The CDR3 loop spans 11 amino acids. J gave up 13 bases and V 3 bases, and 7 bases lay outside the gene matches. The CDR3 loop is CSVERREREYF. In DNA, the CDR3 is TGCAGCGTTGAGAGGCGGGAGAGGGAGTATTTT.

Regarding this clone: The likely explanation is a read error, given a far larger clone one base away. The V gene is TRBV19, the J gene TRBJ1-1, with TRBD1 as a possible D gene (5 bases). This CDR3 is built from 13 residues. Germline lookup yields CDR1 LNHDA and CDR2 SQIVND (reference sequence). CDR3 sequence: CASSVAGNAEAFF. CDR3 DNA sequence: TGTGCCAGTAGTGTGGCAGGGAACGCTGAAGCTTTCTTT.

V is TRBV27 and J is TRBJ1-5; no clear D gene. This CDR3 is built from 13 residues. V was cut by 2 bases and J by 4 bases, with 6 bases left in between. Germline values: CDR1 MNHEY, CDR2 SMNVEV (reference sequence). The CDR3 nucleotides are TGTGCCAGCAGTTTAGGCCTTAATCAGCCCCAGCATTTT. This codes for CASSLGLNQPQHF.

This clone was observed many times. Distinct nucleotide sequences in the sample also encode this CDR3. This chain links TRBV27 with TRBJ2-1; TRBD2 matches at 9 bases. This CDR3 contains 14 residues. Unmatched junction bases numbered 2, after V lost 2 bases and J lost 6 bases. CDR1 and CDR2 (germline): MNHEY, SMNVEV (reference sequence). CDR3 protein: CASSLETSGNEQFF. In nucleotides, the CDR3 is TGTGCCAGCAGTTTAGAGACTAGCGGCAATGAGCAGTTCTTC.

This clone is a singleton in its sample. The chain has TRBV5-1 and TRBJ1-2; TRBD1 matches 9 bases. V trimming: 2 bases; J trimming: 5 bases; junction bases outside the gene matches: 4. The CDR3 runs to 14 residues. Germline V gene data show CDR1 as SGHRS and CDR2 as YFSETQ. The DNA for the CDR3 is TGCGCCAGCAGCTTCCGACAGGGGGATTATGGCTACACCTTC. It specifies CASSFRQGDYGYTF.